This T cell receptor beta chain is from a study of OX40 agonist ivuxolimab in advanced cancers. Background on the whole study: Ivuxolimab, which targeted the costimulatory receptor OX40 (CD134), was an agonistic, fully human IgG2 monoclonal antibody. Intravenous ivuxolimab was administered to patients every 2 weeks at six dose levels: 0.01, 0.1, 0.3, 1.5, 3 and 10 mg/kg. Of the approximately 50 dose-escalation patients, hepatocellular carcinoma was present in around 20, melanoma in about 15, renal cell carcinoma in 9 and head and neck cancer in 9. The dose-escalation cohort was roughly 87% male with a mean age of about 65 years, ranging from roughly 20 to 80. Patients were allowed to have had prior anti-PD-1, anti-PD-L1 or anti-CTLA-4 therapy, and approximately 40% of the dose-escalation patients had been treated with checkpoint inhibitors. Partial responses were achieved by three dose-escalation patients, of whom one had hepatocellular carcinoma and two had cutaneous melanoma. The point of sequencing TCRbeta in the periphery was to test whether ivuxolimab changed TCR sequence diversity and drove clonal T-cell expansion. The monotherapy dose-escalation portion (N ≈ 52 patients) of the phase I ivuxolimab trial is reported in the paper. The full study reports these points: On average, CD8+ T cells showed more expanded clones than CD4+ T cells after ivuxolimab. The antigen specificity of the peripheral T cells that underwent clonal expansion was not determined. In the 0.1-3.0 mg/kg groups, partial responders were among the patients with the lowest normalized peripheral clonal expansion, particularly in CD8+ T cells. Clonal expansion of both CD4+ and CD8+ blood T cells was observed from baseline to week 6 at doses 0.1 to 3.0 mg/kg. Low levels of normalized T-cell clonal expansion were also seen in some patients who did not respond.

The trial excluded patients who had a history of autoimmune disease or were on systemic immunosuppression. In every dose cohort, peripheral blood was drawn for TCR sequencing at baseline, cycle 4 day 1, and cycle 7 day 1. Samples were obtained from an open-label, multicenter, first-in-human phase I dose-escalation trial of ivuxolimab. The trial enrolled adults with locally advanced or metastatic head and neck squamous cell, hepatocellular, melanoma or renal cell carcinoma. Before TCR sequencing, CD4+ and CD8+ T cells were separately sorted from peripheral blood. Genomic DNA was extracted from sorted cells for sequencing of the TCRbeta CDR3 region. The immunoSEQ Assay was used to sequence the TCRbeta CDR3 regions. This immuneACCESS table, as held by TCRdb, lists in-frame sequences with V and J called but not all clones. Of the missing ones, under half trace to an unresolved V gene in checked studies; the others have no known cause. The sample table lists 69,000 or so clones, around 86% of them with a count of one. Roughly 0.5% of the sample lies in the top ten.

The germline V gene (reference sequence) gives CDR1 as GTSNPN and CDR2 as SVGIG. The CDR3 has 13 amino acids, counting the end cysteine and phenylalanine. Of the read, only the CDR3 DNA is kept; its 39 bases are in frame from base 1. Trimming removed 2 bases from V and 7 bases from J, leaving 12 bases between the germline ends. Turning to this clone: The antigen it binds to is not known. No base-level quality is on record; no much larger clone is a single base apart.

The specimen comprised CD4+ or CD8+ T cells sorted from blood, sampled in a trial of the OX40 agonist ivuxolimab. The chain employs TRBV30 and TRBJ1-5, with the D gene not confidently named. The clonotype comes from an adult with an advanced solid tumor such as melanoma, head and neck, liver or kidney cancer. The DNA is TGTGCCTGGAGTACCTCCTGGGGACAGCCCCAGCATTTT. It is translated as CAWSTSWGQPQHF.